The rows below give T cell receptor beta chains drawn from one sample of a study of Ad26.COV2.S vaccination and SARS-CoV-2 variants. Assay: immunoSEQ multiplex PCR; the TCRdb copy retains only in-frame clones and omits some. Of approximately 300,000 clones in the sample, around 83% are singletons; the top ten hold 1.5% to 2.5%. The material sequenced was peripheral blood, taken in a trial of Ad26.COV2.S vaccine versus placebo. Receptors were obtained from a person between 18 and 60 years old who received the Ad26.COV2.S COVID-19 vaccine or a placebo. Both conserved end residues are part of each CDR3. A D gene is named only where the DNA matches it firmly. The size field is filled for only some rows; it gives once, few, many or a size class.

clone_size j_call d_call v_call cdr3_nt cdr3_aa
. TRBJ1-2 . TRBV6-4 TGTGCCAGCAGCACCCGAGGCACGGGGAGGGCTAACTATGGCTACACCTTC CASSTRGTGRANYGYTF
. TRBJ1-2 TRBD1 TRBV6-5 TGTGCCAGCAGGTCCGGGACAGGGAAGGGCTACACCTTC CASRSGTGKGYTF
few TRBJ1-4 . TRBV5-1 TGCGCCAGCAGCTTGGCAGGGACGAATAATGAAAAACTGTTTTTT CASSLAGTNNEKLFF
. TRBJ2-3 TRBD1 TRBV3-1/TRBV3-2 TGTGCCAGCAGCCCCCGGGACAGGGGGACAGATACGCAGTATTTT CASSPRDRGTDTQYF
. TRBJ1-4 . TRBV5-1 TGCGCCAGCAGCTTGGTCTACGCAGAGGGGGAAAAACTGTTTTTT CASSLVYAEGEKLFF
. TRBJ1-1 . TRBV12-3/TRBV12-4 TGTGCCAGCAGTTTACAGGAGGGGGCTGAAGCTTTCTTT CASSLQEGAEAFF
. TRBJ2-5 . TRBV2 TGTGCCAGCAGCCCCCAGCGCGGTGGGGGGACCCAGTACTTC CASSPQRGGGTQYF
. TRBJ1-2 TRBD1 TRBV7-9 TGTGCCAGCAGCTCCGTACAGGGGAGTGGCTACACCTTC CASSSVQGSGYTF
few TRBJ1-5 . TRBV6-2/TRBV6-3 TGTGCCAGCAGTCCCGCGGGGGCGGGGTATCAGCCCCAGCATTTT CASSPAGAGYQPQHF
few TRBJ1-5 . TRBV6-2/TRBV6-3 TGTGCCAGCAGTTATTCGCAGGGGAACCAGCCCCAGCATTTT CASSYSQGNQPQHF
few TRBJ1-2 TRBD1 TRBV2 TGTGCCACTACAACGGACAGGGCTAGCTATGGCTACACCTTC CATTTDRASYGYTF
. TRBJ2-5 TRBD2 TRBV5-1 TGCGCCAGCAGCGGGGTAGCGGGGGGCCAAGAGACCCAGTACTTC CASSGVAGGQETQYF
. TRBJ2-7 . TRBV6-1 TGTGCCAGCAGTGACTACGAGCAGTACTTC CASSDYEQYF
. TRBJ1-2 . TRBV7-9 TGTGCCAGCAGCTTAGGGGTCAGCCAGGGCTACACCTTC CASSLGVSQGYTF
few TRBJ1-2 . TRBV19 TGTGCCAGTAGTATGCGGGGAAACTATGGCTACACCTTC CASSMRGNYGYTF
. TRBJ1-1 TRBD1 TRBV6-5 TGTGCCAGCAGTCCCGGACAGGTGCTTGAAGCTTTCTTT CASSPGQVLEAFF
. TRBJ2-7 . TRBV7-9 TGTGCCAGCAGCTCCGGATCGAGCTCCTACGAGCAGTACTTC CASSSGSSSYEQYF
. TRBJ2-3 . TRBV5-4 TGTGCCAGCAGCCCGGCCACAGATACGCAGTATTTT CASSPATDTQYF
. TRBJ1-4 TRBD1 TRBV27 TGTGCCAGCAGTTTATCGATCCTTCGGACAGGGAAGGGCGAAAAACTGTTTTTT CASSLSILRTGKGEKLFF